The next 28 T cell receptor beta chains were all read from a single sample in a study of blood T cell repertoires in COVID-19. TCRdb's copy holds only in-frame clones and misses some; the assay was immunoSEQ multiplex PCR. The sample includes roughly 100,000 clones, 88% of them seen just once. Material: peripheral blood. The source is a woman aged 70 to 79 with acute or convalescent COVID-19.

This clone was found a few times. CDR3 sequence: CASSLFTGGIGYTF. The CDR3 DNA is TGTGCCAGCAGTTTATTTACCGGGGGTATAGGCTACACCTTC. The chain carries TRBV28 and TRBJ1-2, with D possibly being TRBD1 (5 bases). Germline V CDR1 and CDR2: MDHEN, SYDVKM. The CDR3 is 14 residues long. The V end was cut by 1 base, the J end by 8 bases, with 14 bases between.

This CDR3 reads CASSFSTGRSTDTQYF. As DNA, the CDR3 is TGTGCCAGCAGCTTCTCGACAGGCCGAAGCACAGATACGCAGTATTTT. This chain uses TRBV7-3 with TRBJ2-3; possibly TRBD1 for D (6 bases). Per germline, CDR1 SGHTA and CDR2 FQGTGA. The ends were cut back, 3 bases at V and 0 bases at J, with 13 bases in the middle. The CDR3 totals 16 residues. The full variable domain, completed using reference TRBV7-3 and TRBJ2-3, is GAGVSQTPSNKVTEKGKYVELRCDPISGHTALYWYRQSLGQGPEFLIYFQGTGAADDSGLPNDRFFAVRPEGSVSTLKIQRTERGDSAVYLCASSFSTGRSTDTQYFGPGTRLTVL.

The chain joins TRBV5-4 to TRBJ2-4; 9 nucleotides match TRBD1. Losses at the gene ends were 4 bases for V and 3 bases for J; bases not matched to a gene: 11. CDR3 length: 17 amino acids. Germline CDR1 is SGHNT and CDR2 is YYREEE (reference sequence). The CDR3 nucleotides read TGTGCCAGCAGCCCAAACCAACAGGGGGCTGTCAAAAACATTCAGTACTTC. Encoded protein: CASSPNQQGAVKNIQYF.

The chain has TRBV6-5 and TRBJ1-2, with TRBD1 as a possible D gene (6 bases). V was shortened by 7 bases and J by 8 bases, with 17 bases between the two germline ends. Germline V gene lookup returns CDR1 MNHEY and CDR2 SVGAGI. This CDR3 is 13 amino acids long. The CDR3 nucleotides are TGTGCCAGCACCGCGGGGGGGCGCGGCGGCTACACCTTC. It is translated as CASTAGGRGGYTF.

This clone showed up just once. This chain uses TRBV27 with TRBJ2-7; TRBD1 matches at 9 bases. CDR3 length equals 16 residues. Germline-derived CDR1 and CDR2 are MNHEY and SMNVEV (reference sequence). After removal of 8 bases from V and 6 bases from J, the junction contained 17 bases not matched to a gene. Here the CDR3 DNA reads TGTGCCAGCTTCCCTAGGGGGACAGGGTTTTTGGGCGAGCAGTACTTC. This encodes CASFPRGTGFLGEQYF.

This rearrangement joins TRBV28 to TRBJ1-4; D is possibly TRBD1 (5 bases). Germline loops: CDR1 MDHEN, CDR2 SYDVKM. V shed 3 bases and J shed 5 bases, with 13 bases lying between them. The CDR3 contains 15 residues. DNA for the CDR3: TGTGCCAGCAGTTTTATAGGGCAGGGAAATGAAAAACTGTTTTTT. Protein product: CASSFIGQGNEKLFF.

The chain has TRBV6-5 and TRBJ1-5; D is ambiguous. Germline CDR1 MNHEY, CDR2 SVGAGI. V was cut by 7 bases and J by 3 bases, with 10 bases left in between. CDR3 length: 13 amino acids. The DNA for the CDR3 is TGTGCCAGCATCGCCAGGCACAATCAGCCCCAGCATTTT. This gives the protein CASIARHNQPQHF.

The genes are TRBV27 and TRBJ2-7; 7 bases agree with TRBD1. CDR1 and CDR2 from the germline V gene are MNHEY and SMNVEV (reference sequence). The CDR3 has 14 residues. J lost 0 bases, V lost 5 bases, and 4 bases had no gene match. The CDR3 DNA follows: TGTGCCAGCAGTCGACAGGGAAGCTCCTACGAGCAGTACTTC. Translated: CASSRQGSSYEQYF.

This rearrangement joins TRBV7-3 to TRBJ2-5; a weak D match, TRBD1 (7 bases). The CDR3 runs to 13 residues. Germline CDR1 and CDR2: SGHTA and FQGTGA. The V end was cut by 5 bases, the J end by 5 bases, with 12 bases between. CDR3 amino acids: CASSAPGGETQYF. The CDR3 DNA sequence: TGTGCCAGCAGCGCCCCAGGGGGGGAGACCCAGTACTTC. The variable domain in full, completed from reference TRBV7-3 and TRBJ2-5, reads GAGVSQTPSNKVTEKGKYVELRCDPISGHTALYWYRQSLGQGPEFLIYFQGTGAADDSGLPNDRFFAVRPEGSVSTLKIQRTERGDSAVYLCASSAPGGETQYFGPGTRLLVL.

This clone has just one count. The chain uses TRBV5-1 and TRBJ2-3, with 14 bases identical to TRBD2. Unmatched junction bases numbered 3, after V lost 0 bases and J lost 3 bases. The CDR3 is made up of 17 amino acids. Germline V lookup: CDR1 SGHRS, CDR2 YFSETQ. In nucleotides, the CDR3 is TGCGCCAGCAGCTTGGGACTAGCGGGAGGGATGACAGATACGCAGTATTTT. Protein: CASSLGLAGGMTDTQYF.

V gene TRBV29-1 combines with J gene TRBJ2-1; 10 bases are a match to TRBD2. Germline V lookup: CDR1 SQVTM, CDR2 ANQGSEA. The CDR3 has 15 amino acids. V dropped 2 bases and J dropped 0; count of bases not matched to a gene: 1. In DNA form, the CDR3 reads TGCAGCGTTGAATTAGCGGGGGGCTCCTACAATGAGCAGTTCTTC. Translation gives CSVELAGGSYNEQFF.

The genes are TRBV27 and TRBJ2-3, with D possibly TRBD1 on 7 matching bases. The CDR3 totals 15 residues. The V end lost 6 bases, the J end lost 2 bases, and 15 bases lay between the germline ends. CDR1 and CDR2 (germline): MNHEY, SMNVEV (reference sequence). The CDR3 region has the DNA TGTGCCAGCAGGGAGGGACAGTTCGCCACAGATACGCAGTATTTT. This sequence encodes CASREGQFATDTQYF.

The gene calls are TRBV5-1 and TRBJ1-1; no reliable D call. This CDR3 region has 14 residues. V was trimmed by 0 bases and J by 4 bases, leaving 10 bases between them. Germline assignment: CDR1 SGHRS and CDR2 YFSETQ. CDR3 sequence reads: CASSLGGKRTEAFF. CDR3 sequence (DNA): TGCGCCAGCAGCTTGGGAGGGAAGCGCACTGAAGCTTTCTTT.

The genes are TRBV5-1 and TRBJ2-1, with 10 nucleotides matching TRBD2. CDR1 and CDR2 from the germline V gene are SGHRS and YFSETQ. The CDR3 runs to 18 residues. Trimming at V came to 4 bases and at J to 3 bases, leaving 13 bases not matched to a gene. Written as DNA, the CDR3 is TGCGCCAGCAGCCCGGACCCCTCTTTAGCGGGAGGCTACAATGAGCAGTTCTTC. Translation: CASSPDPSLAGGYNEQFF.

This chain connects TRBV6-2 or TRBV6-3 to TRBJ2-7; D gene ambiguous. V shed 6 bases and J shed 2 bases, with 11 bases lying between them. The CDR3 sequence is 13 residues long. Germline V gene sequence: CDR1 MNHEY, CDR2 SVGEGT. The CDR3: CASSTHQAYEQYF. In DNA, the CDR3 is TGTGCCAGCAGCACCCATCAGGCCTACGAGCAGTACTTC.

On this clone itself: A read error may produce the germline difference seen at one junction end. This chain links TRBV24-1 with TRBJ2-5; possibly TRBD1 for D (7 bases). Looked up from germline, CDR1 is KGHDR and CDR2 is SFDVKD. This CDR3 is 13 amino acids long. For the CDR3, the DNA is TGTGCCACTAGTGGAGGGGGCTCAGAGACCCAGTACTTC. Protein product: CATSGGGSETQYF.

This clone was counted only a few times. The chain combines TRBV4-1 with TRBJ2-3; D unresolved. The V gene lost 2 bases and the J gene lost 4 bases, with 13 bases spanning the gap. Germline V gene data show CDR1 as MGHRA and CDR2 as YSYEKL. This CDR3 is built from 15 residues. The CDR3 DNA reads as TGCGCCAGCAGCCAACTCCGGCTAGAGGCAGATACGCAGTATTTT. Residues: CASSQLRLEADTQYF.

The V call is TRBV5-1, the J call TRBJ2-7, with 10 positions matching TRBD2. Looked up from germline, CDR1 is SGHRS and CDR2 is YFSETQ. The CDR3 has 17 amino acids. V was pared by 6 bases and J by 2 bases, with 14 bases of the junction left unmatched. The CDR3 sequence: CASTQYPSGGSTYEQYF. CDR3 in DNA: TGCGCCAGCACCCAATATCCTAGCGGGGGCTCGACCTACGAGCAGTACTTC.

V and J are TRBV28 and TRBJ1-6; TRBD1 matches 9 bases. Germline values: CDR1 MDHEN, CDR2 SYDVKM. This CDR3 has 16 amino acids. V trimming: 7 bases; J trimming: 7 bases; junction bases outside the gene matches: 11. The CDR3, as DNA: TGTGCCAGCACAATACAGGGGGCCGTAGGAAATTCACCCCTCCACTTT. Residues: CASTIQGAVGNSPLHF.

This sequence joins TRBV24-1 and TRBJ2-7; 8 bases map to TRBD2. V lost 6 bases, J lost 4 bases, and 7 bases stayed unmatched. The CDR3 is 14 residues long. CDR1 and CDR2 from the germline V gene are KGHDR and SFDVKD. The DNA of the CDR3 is TGTGCCACCAGTCCTGGCGGGGGGCGATACGAGCAGTACTTC. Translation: CATSPGGGRYEQYF.

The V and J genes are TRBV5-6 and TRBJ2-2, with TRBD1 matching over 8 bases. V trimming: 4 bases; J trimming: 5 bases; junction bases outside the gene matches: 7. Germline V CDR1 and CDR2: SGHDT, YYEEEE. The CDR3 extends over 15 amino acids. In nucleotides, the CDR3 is TGTGCCAGCAGCGCAGACAGGGGTGGAACCGGGGAGCTGTTTTTT. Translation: CASSADRGGTGELFF. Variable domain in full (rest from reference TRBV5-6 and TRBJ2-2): DAGVTQSPTHLIKTRGQQVTLRCSPKSGHDTVSWYQQALGQGPQFIFQYYEEEERQRGNFPDRFSGHQFPNYSSELNVNALLLGDSALYLCASSADRGGTGELFFGEGSRLTVL.

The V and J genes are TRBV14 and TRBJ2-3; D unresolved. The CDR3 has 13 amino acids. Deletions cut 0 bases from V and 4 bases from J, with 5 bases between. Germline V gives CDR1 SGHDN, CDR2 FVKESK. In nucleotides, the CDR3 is TGTGCCAGCAGCCAAGATTTCGCAGATACGCAGTATTTT. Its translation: CASSQDFADTQYF.

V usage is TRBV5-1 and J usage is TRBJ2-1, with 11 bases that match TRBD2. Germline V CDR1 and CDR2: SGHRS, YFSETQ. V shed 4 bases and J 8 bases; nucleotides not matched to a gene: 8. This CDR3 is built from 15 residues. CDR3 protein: CASSSLAGGLHEQFF. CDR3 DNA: TGCGCCAGCAGCAGCTTAGCGGGGGGGCTTCATGAGCAGTTCTTC.

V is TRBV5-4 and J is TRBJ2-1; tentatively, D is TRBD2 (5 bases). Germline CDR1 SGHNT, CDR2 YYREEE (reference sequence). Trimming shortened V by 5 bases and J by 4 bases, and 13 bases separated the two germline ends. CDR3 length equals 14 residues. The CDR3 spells CASSGSRAYNEQFF. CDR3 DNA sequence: TGTGCCAGCAGTGGGAGTCGCGCATACAATGAGCAGTTCTTC.

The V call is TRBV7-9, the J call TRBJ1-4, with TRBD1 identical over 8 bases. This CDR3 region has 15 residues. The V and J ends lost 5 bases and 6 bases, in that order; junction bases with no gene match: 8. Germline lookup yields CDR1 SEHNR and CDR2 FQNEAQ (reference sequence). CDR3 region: CASSIRQGRDEKLFF. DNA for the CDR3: TGTGCCAGCAGCATCCGACAGGGGCGGGATGAAAAACTGTTTTTT.

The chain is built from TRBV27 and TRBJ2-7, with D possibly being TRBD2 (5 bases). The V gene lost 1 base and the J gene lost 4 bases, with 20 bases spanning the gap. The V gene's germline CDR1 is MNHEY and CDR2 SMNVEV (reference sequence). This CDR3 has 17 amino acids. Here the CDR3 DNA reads TGTGCCAGCAGTTTATATGGGCAGGACCCAGGACTTTACGAGCAGTACTTC. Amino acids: CASSLYGQDPGLYEQYF.

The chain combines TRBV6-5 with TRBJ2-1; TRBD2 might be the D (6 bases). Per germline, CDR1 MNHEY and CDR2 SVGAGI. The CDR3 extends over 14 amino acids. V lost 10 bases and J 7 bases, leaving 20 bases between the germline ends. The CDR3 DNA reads TGTGCCACCTTATACTTAAGCGGGCGGAATGAGCAGTTCTTC. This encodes CATLYLSGRNEQFF.

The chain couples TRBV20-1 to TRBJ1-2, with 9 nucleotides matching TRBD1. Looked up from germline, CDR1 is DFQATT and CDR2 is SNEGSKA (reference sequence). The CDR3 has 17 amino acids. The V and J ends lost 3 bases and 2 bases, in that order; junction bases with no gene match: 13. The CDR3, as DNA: TGCAGTGCTAGTAACGGCCAAAACAGGGGGCTCAACTATGGCTACACCTTC. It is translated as CSASNGQNRGLNYGYTF.